This T cell receptor beta chain derives from a study of blood T cell repertoires in COVID-19. Which cohort a participant joined came from the clinical history participants gave. This clone was picked up a small number of times. The sample carries other DNA sequences with the same CDR3. The CDR3 has 14 residues. Trimming removed 2 bases from V and 3 bases from J; junction bases left unmatched: 1. Germline values: CDR1 MNHEY, CDR2 SMNVEV (reference sequence). Original processing notes: Reference gene primers were amplified, and this amplification served to estimate nucleated cell counts. Sequencing was performed with immunoSEQ multiplex PCR; in TCRdb, only in-frame clones are kept and a portion is missing. Clone size and the V and J calls come from that table; the DNA yielded D and trimming. Here the sample spans 250,000 to 300,000 clones, around 90% being singletons.

Sequencing was carried out using PBMCs or T cells enriched from blood (not recorded which). This chain joins TRBV27 and TRBJ2-7; 10 bases are shared with TRBD1. The receptor's source is a woman aged 40-49 years who had recovered from COVID-19. For the CDR3, the DNA is TGTGCCAGCAGTTTAAGGACAGGGGGCTACGAGCAGTACTTC. Translating gives CASSLRTGGYEQYF.